This T cell receptor (beta chain) was recovered during a study of T-cell reconstitution after alpha-beta-depleted transplantation in children (dated by TCRdb to 2016 to 2017). Looking at the study overall: Using TCR repertoire profiling, the study followed T-cell immune reconstitution in a quantitative way in children after TCRalphabeta/CD19-depleted allogeneic hematopoietic cell transplantation.

Receptor libraries were prepared by PCR. The instrument was an Illumina HiSeq 2500. To normalize quantification of the TCRbeta repertoire, the TCR libraries were built with molecular barcoding that relied on unique molecular identifiers. TCRdb reprocessed the public reads (quality trimming at Q25 with fastp, clone calling with MiXCR) and kept in-frame beta chains. Rows matching on CDR3 protein sequence are summarized as one entry with the most common DNA and genes. Across this sample there are some 340,000 distinct CDR3 sequences, with approximately 10% seen only once. The ten largest clones capture 2% to 3% of the sample. Trimming removed 6 bases from V and 5 bases from J; the gene matches leave 8 bases unexplained. The germline V gene yields MGHDK for CDR1 and SYGVNS for CDR2. From the cysteine through the phenylalanine, the CDR3 covers 14 amino acids. CDR3 DNA only is kept here, 42 bases in frame from base 1.

This clonotype was detected only a few times. Its recognized antigen is unknown. The input lacks base qualities; no much larger clone sits a single base away. The material was PBMCs from the stem cell graft donor, obtained from the stem cell graft. The sequence was collected from a human donor who donated a stem cell graft to a child with acute lymphoblastic leukemia. This receptor chain uses TRBV25-1 and TRBJ1-2; the junction holds 8 bases that match TRBD1. This receptor has the CDR3 CASSQRQGSYGYTF. The nucleotide sequence is given as TGTGCCAGCAGCCAGAGACAGGGGAGTTATGGCTACACCTTC.